Reported below is one T cell receptor (beta chain). Its target is not known. This record comes from a study of T cells after yellow fever vaccination. On the study more broadly: Fractions containing few cells were prepared with SMART-Seq v4 Ultra Low Input.

Broader study findings: Reappearance after the booster was observed for most primary-vaccination clones (96% CD4, less than 90% CD8).

The CDR3 spans 17 residues. V was shortened by 1 base and J by 1 base, with 16 bases between the two germline ends. The germline CDR1 and CDR2 sequences are LGHDT and YNNKEL (reference sequence). The 5'RACE template-switching step produced TCR cDNA and added a universal primer site and UMIs. TCRdb re-called the 5' RACE reads with MiXCR, one entry per CDR3 protein. The table shows a few hundred thousand distinct CDR3 sequences, with around 4.1% occurring only once. The TCR originated in a man younger than 35 who received the YFV17D yellow fever vaccine. This chain connects TRBV3-1 to TRBJ1-1; tentatively, D is TRBD1 (5 bases). This sample comprised PBMCs, obtained 5 days after the yellow fever booster vaccination. The CDR3 DNA reads TGTGCCAGCAGCCAAGCAGGCCCAGATGGGGGGAACACTGAAGCTTTCTTT. Its translation: CASSQAGPDGGNTEAFF.